Following are 32 T cell receptor beta chains from one sample sequenced in a study of T cell responses to AZD1222 COVID-19 vaccine (dated by TCRdb to the early 2020s). Reading the label with the study, this specimen's time point is: baseline before first vaccination. The method behind the library was the immunoSEQ multiplex PCR assay. TCRdb mirrors the immuneACCESS table, restricted to in-frame sequences. Some clones are absent from its copies; in checked studies, under half trace to an unresolved V gene, and the reason for the others is unknown. The sample records tens of thousands of clones, 90% of which are singletons. The ten largest account for under 4% of the sample. This material consisted of peripheral blood, taken on day 0 of AZD1222 vaccination. The receptors originated from an adult in good health.

The chain uses TRBV19 and TRBJ2-1; 11 nucleotides match TRBD1. This CDR3 spans 15 amino acids. Losses at the gene ends were 7 bases for V and 6 bases for J; bases not matched to a gene: 8. The V gene's germline CDR1 is LNHDA and CDR2 SQIVND (reference sequence). As DNA, the CDR3 is TGTGCCAGTACCCCCAGGACAGGGGGCCTCAATGAGCAGTTCTTC. This codes for CASTPRTGGLNEQFF.

The V gene is TRBV7-9, the J gene TRBJ1-2; weak D call: TRBD1 (6 bases). There are 15 residues in the CDR3. From germline, CDR1 is SEHNR and CDR2 FQNEAQ (reference sequence). Trimming shortened V by 7 bases and J by 0 bases, and 15 bases separated the two germline ends. The CDR3 region is CASTSGGGANYGYTF. The CDR3 nucleotides are TGTGCCAGCACAAGCGGAGGGGGAGCTAACTATGGCTACACCTTC.

V and J are TRBV5-1 and TRBJ2-1, with D possibly TRBD1 on 5 matching bases. Germline V gene sequence: CDR1 SGHRS, CDR2 YFSETQ. Trimming removed 2 bases at V and 8 bases at J, with 14 bases between. The CDR3 runs 14 residues. The CDR3 DNA sequence: TGCGCCAGCAGCTTCCAGGGAAGGCTAGATGAGCAGTTCTTC. Amino acid sequence: CASSFQGRLDEQFF. The whole variable domain, filled in from reference TRBV5-1 and TRBJ2-1, reads KAGVTQTPRYLIKTRGQQVTLSCSPISGHRSVSWYQQTPGQGLQFLFEYFSETQRNKGNFPGRFSGRQFSNSRSEMNVSTLELGDSALYLCASSFQGRLDEQFFGPGTRLTVL.

The rearrangement uses TRBV13 and TRBJ2-3; D is unclear. The germline V gene encodes CDR1 PRHDT and CDR2 FYEKMQ (reference sequence). The CDR3 extends over 13 amino acids. V was trimmed by 5 bases and J by 2 bases, leaving 8 bases between them. The CDR3 sequence is CASSLGPTDTQYF. CDR3 nucleotide sequence: TGTGCCAGCAGCCTCGGGCCCACAGATACGCAGTATTTT.

V usage is TRBV18 and J usage is TRBJ1-2, with D unresolved. Germline-derived CDR1 and CDR2 are KGHSH and LQKENI. The CDR3 has 16 amino acids. Deletions cut 4 bases from V and 4 bases from J, with 19 bases between. CDR3: CASSLPGGLKLYGYTF. CDR3 DNA sequence: TGTGCCAGCTCACTCCCGGGAGGCTTAAAGCTCTATGGCTACACCTTC.

The CDR3 is CASSSGLTYEQYF. CDR3 in DNA: TGTGCCAGCAGCTCGGGACTTACCTACGAGCAGTACTTC. The chain joins TRBV11-2 to TRBJ2-7, with D perhaps matching TRBD2 (6 bases). Germline CDR1 is SGHAT and CDR2 is FQNNGV. The CDR3 sequence is 13 residues long. The V end lost 4 bases, the J end lost 2 bases, and 9 bases lay between the germline ends.

The CDR3 DNA sequence: TGTGCCAGCAGCGAAAGCGGGAGGGTCACAGATACGCAGTATTTT. This codes for CASSESGRVTDTQYF. The chain recombines TRBV7-3 with TRBJ2-3; 10 bases are shared with TRBD2. Per the germline V gene, CDR1 is SGHTA and CDR2 is FQGTGA. The CDR3 sequence is 15 residues long. V gave up 5 bases and J gave up 2 bases; unmatched junction bases: 4.

The chain has TRBV28 and TRBJ2-3; D is perhaps TRBD1 or TRBD2 (6 bases each). The CDR3 consists of 13 residues. CDR1 is MDHEN and CDR2 is SYDVKM in the germline V gene. The V end was cut by 6 bases, the J end by 9 bases, with 16 bases between. The CDR3 protein is CASSLEQGGTQYF. DNA of the CDR3: TGTGCCAGCAGCCTTGAACAGGGAGGAACGCAGTATTTT.

This clone was recorded only once. This chain connects TRBV7-2 to TRBJ1-1; D ambiguous. Per germline, CDR1 SGHTA and CDR2 FQGNSA. The ends were cut back, 8 bases at V and 0 bases at J, with 10 bases in the middle. CDR3 length equals 13 residues. The CDR3 DNA follows: TGTGCCAGCCCCTGGGGAATGAACACTGAAGCTTTCTTT. The encoded protein is CASPWGMNTEAFF.

This chain uses TRBV6-2 or TRBV6-3 with TRBJ1-2; D perhaps matches TRBD1 (5 bases). The V gene lost 2 bases and the J gene lost 4 bases, with 14 bases spanning the gap. CDR1 MNHEY and CDR2 SVGEGT come from the germline V gene. This CDR3 has 15 residues. CDR3 in DNA: TGTGCCAGCAGTTACCAGGGTAGGCAGCTCTATGGCTACACCTTC. It specifies CASSYQGRQLYGYTF.

The V gene is TRBV14, the J gene TRBJ2-7, with D perhaps matching TRBD1 (6 bases). CDR3 size: 14 residues. V lost 2 bases, J lost 5 bases, and 13 bases lay in between. Germline V gene sequence: CDR1 SGHDN, CDR2 FVKESK. The DNA of the CDR3 is TGTGCCAGCAGCCAACTGGGGGCATGGGACGAGCAGTACTTC. Its protein product is CASSQLGAWDEQYF.

V and J are TRBV20-1 and TRBJ1-5; D is possibly TRBD1 (5 bases). Per the germline V gene, CDR1 is DFQATT and CDR2 is SNEGSKA (reference sequence). CDR3 length: 15 residues. V was trimmed by 3 bases and J by 7 bases, leaving 19 bases between them. The CDR3 DNA sequence: TGCAGTGCTAGTAATCCGGGACGGGAATCCCAGCCCCAGCATTTT. Translated, it gives CSASNPGRESQPQHF.

The chain recombines TRBV7-9 with TRBJ1-1; 8 bases match TRBD1. CDR1 and CDR2 from the germline V gene are SEHNR and FQNEAQ (reference sequence). This CDR3 is built from 13 residues. The junction had 4 bases not matched to a gene; V was cut back by 3 bases and J by 7 bases. CDR3 coding DNA: TGTGCCAGCAGCTTTTCCGGGACAGGTGAAGCTTTCTTT. Its translation is CASSFSGTGEAFF.

The chain employs TRBV10-2 and TRBJ1-5, with unresolved D. This CDR3 is built from 13 residues. The germline V gene encodes CDR1 WSHSY and CDR2 SAAADI. With 0 bases removed from V and 10 bases from J, the gap between germline ends came to 10 bases. Here the CDR3 reads CASSESRETPQHF. The CDR3 DNA sequence: TGCGCCAGCAGTGAGTCGAGGGAGACCCCCCAGCATTTT.

The genes are TRBV5-1 and TRBJ1-6; D ambiguous. The CDR3 totals 15 residues. CDR1 and CDR2 (germline): SGHRS, YFSETQ. V lost 0 bases and J lost 6, with 10 bases in between. CDR3 DNA: TGCGCCAGCAGCTTGGCCGTGACCCCTAATTCACCCCTCCACTTT. This codes for CASSLAVTPNSPLHF.

The rearrangement joins TRBV20-1 to TRBJ2-1, with 12 positions matching TRBD2. Germline trimming cut 3 bases from V and 7 bases from J; bases unmatched to any gene: 10. The CDR3 is 16 residues long. Germline CDR1 DFQATT, CDR2 SNEGSKA (reference sequence). This CDR3 reads CSASRFTSGGRNEQFF. CDR3 nucleotides: TGCAGTGCTAGTCGTTTTACTAGCGGGGGGAGGAATGAGCAGTTCTTC.

The chain joins TRBV3-1 (or the pseudogene TRBV3-2) to TRBJ1-2; TRBD1 aligns across 7 bases. This CDR3 is 14 amino acids long. V shed 1 base, J shed 7 bases, and the junction held 6 bases outside the gene matches. CDR1 is LGHDT, CDR2 YNNKEL, per germline (reference sequence). The CDR3 reads CASSQVQGSSGYTF. For the CDR3, the DNA is TGTGCCAGCAGCCAAGTACAGGGGTCCTCTGGCTACACCTTC.

The J gene is TRBJ1-5, the V gene TRBV28; the D is unclear. V lost 3 bases, J lost 4 bases, and 4 bases lay in between. Germline CDR1 reads MDHEN; CDR2 reads SYDVKM. The CDR3 runs to 12 residues. Written as DNA, the CDR3 is TGTGCCAGCAGTTTTCCGAATCAGCCCCAGCATTTT. Its protein product is CASSFPNQPQHF.

This clone was found a few times. This chain joins TRBV29-1 and TRBJ2-2; tentatively, D is TRBD2 (5 bases). Germline values: CDR1 SQVTM, CDR2 ANQGSEA. The CDR3 length is 12 residues. V was trimmed by 3 bases and J by 7 bases, leaving 9 bases between them. CDR3 sequence reads: CSVDPGNGELFF. The DNA of the CDR3 is TGCAGCGTTGACCCCGGGAACGGGGAGCTGTTTTTT.

V and J are TRBV7-9 and TRBJ1-1; no firm D call. Germline V gives CDR1 SEHNR, CDR2 FQNEAQ (reference sequence). V was trimmed by 2 bases and J by 3 bases, leaving 10 bases between them. The length of the CDR3 is 14 residues. The CDR3 sequence is CASSLNNGDTEAFF. CDR3 nucleotide sequence: TGTGCCAGCAGCTTAAACAATGGGGACACTGAAGCTTTCTTT.

The chain uses TRBV27 and TRBJ2-2; 8 bases are a match to TRBD2. The CDR3 length is 14 residues. Germline-derived CDR1 and CDR2 are MNHEY and SMNVEV (reference sequence). Losses at the gene ends were 8 bases for V and 4 bases for J; bases not matched to a gene: 6. CDR3 amino acids: CASALAAATGELFF. In DNA form, the CDR3 reads TGTGCCAGCGCACTAGCGGCCGCCACCGGGGAGCTGTTTTTT.

The chain carries TRBV4-1 and TRBJ2-6; D is uncertain. Deletions cut 0 bases from V and 0 bases from J, with 3 bases between. CDR1 and CDR2 (germline): MGHRA, YSYEKL. CDR3 length: 15 amino acids. DNA for the CDR3: TGCGCCAGCAGCCAAGAAGCCTCTGGGGCCAACGTCCTGACTTTC. This gives the protein CASSQEASGANVLTF.

This chain connects TRBV5-1 to TRBJ2-1; D remains unclear. Trimming pared 1 base from V and 6 bases from J, leaving 5 bases between. The CDR3 has 12 amino acids. CDR1 and CDR2 from the germline V gene are SGHRS and YFSETQ. DNA for the CDR3: TGCGCCAGCAGCTTGAGCCTCAATGAGCAGTTCTTC. It encodes CASSLSLNEQFF.

V and J are TRBV28 and TRBJ2-7; 9 bases fit TRBD2. The junction had 4 bases not matched to a gene; V was cut back by 4 bases and J by 0 bases. In germline, CDR1 is MDHEN, CDR2 SYDVKM. CDR3 length: 15 amino acids. This CDR3 reads CASSSLAGNSYEQYF. The CDR3, as DNA: TGTGCCAGCAGTTCGCTAGCGGGGAACTCCTACGAGCAGTACTTC.

This clone was found a few times. This rearrangement joins TRBV29-1 to TRBJ2-2, with D perhaps given as TRBD1 or TRBD2 (5 bases each). This CDR3 is built from 13 residues. Trimming took 6 bases from V and 6 from J, leaving 14 bases between them. CDR1 SQVTM and CDR2 ANQGSEA come from the germline V gene. The CDR3 DNA reads TGCAGCGTGCTACCGTGGGGACCCGGGGAGCTGTTTTTT. As protein: CSVLPWGPGELFF.

To note about this clone: Mismatch with germline at one junction end may stem from a read error. This rearrangement joins TRBV30 to TRBJ2-7; possible D gene TRBD2, 6 bases. Germline V gene sequence: CDR1 GTSNPN, CDR2 SVGIG (reference sequence). The CDR3 runs 13 residues. The CDR3 spells CAWSAGLAAFCHF. CDR3 bases: TGTGCCTGGAGCGCTGGGTTAGCGGCCTTTTGTCACTTC.

This clone was detected once. This chain connects TRBV11-2 to TRBJ2-3; 7 positions agree with TRBD2. Per the germline V gene, CDR1 is SGHAT and CDR2 is FQNNGV. The trim removed 7 bases at V and 5 bases at J, leaving 18 bases unmatched. This CDR3 has 17 amino acids. The CDR3 DNA sequence: TGTGCCAGCAACCACCCCGGGGGGACCGGGGGGAGAGATACGCAGTATTTT. Translation gives CASNHPGGTGGRDTQYF.

There are a few counts of this clone. This sequence joins TRBV6-5 and TRBJ1-6; D ambiguous. V was cut by 6 bases and J by 0 bases, with 9 bases left in between. This CDR3 is built from 15 residues. The V gene's germline CDR1 is MNHEY and CDR2 SVGAGI. As DNA, the CDR3 is TGTGCCAGCAGGGACGGTAGCTCCTATAATTCACCCCTCCACTTT. This encodes CASRDGSSYNSPLHF.

V and J are TRBV3-1 (or the pseudogene TRBV3-2) and TRBJ2-1; D may correspond to TRBD1 or TRBD2 (5 bases each). The V end lost 2 bases, the J end lost 9 bases, and 17 bases lay between the germline ends. CDR1 is LGHDT, CDR2 YNNKEL, per germline (reference sequence). The CDR3 has 15 amino acids. The chain's CDR3 is CASSQRSTAGTEQFF. The DNA of the CDR3 is TGTGCCAGCAGCCAAAGATCTACAGCCGGGACTGAGCAGTTCTTC.

The chain links TRBV18 to TRBJ1-5, with 10 positions matching TRBD1. Unmatched junction bases numbered 8, after V lost 4 bases and J lost 8 bases. The germline V gene has CDR1 KGHSH and CDR2 LQKENI. The CDR3 runs 15 residues. This CDR3 reads CASSRQSGTGEPQHF. As DNA, the CDR3 is TGTGCCAGCTCACGACAATCCGGGACAGGGGAGCCCCAGCATTTT.

The chain combines TRBV19 with TRBJ2-2; TRBD1 aligns across 9 bases. The V and J ends lost 3 bases and 6 bases, in that order; junction bases with no gene match: 11. Germline CDR1 is LNHDA and CDR2 is SQIVND (reference sequence). This CDR3 comprises 17 residues. CDR3 DNA sequence: TGTGCCAGTAGTATCTCAGGGACAGGGATGAGTCCCGGGGAGCTGTTTTTT. Protein product: CASSISGTGMSPGELFF.

V is TRBV27 and J is TRBJ1-5; D uncertain. V was shortened by 3 bases and J by 4 bases, with 13 bases between the two germline ends. There are 15 residues in the CDR3. The germline V gene has CDR1 MNHEY and CDR2 SMNVEV (reference sequence). CDR3 amino acids: CASSFQTGGNQPQHF. The CDR3 DNA sequence: TGTGCCAGCAGTTTTCAGACCGGTGGGAATCAGCCCCAGCATTTT.